Listed here are 5 T cell receptor beta chains from one sample, sequenced in a study of blood T cell repertoires in COVID-19. Libraries were prepared by immunoSEQ multiplex PCR; TCRdb keeps only in-frame clonotypes and omits some of them. The sample yields approximately 210,000 clones, roughly 88% seen once. The sequenced material came from peripheral blood. These receptors all stem from a woman aged 40-49 years who had recovered from COVID-19.

The chain couples TRBV5-6 to TRBJ1-1; D is uncertain. CDR1 SGHDT and CDR2 YYEEEE come from the germline V gene. Trimming took 0 bases from V and 7 from J, leaving 16 bases between them. The CDR3 totals 15 residues. The CDR3 reads CASSLADFAQLEAFF. CDR3 DNA sequence: TGTGCCAGCAGCTTGGCGGACTTTGCCCAACTTGAAGCTTTCTTT.

V usage is TRBV5-6 and J usage is TRBJ2-7; 11 bases are a match to TRBD2. Germline V lookup: CDR1 SGHDT, CDR2 YYEEEE. V shed 4 bases and J 4 bases; nucleotides not matched to a gene: 10. The CDR3 spans 16 residues. This CDR3 is CASSPLAGGQVYEQYF. CDR3 nucleotides: TGTGCCAGCAGCCCCCTAGCGGGAGGCCAAGTTTACGAGCAGTACTTC.

CDR3 residues: CASSESGRALTGELFF. The CDR3 region has the DNA TGCGCCAGCAGCGAAAGCGGGAGGGCCCTCACCGGGGAGCTGTTTTTT. The chain couples TRBV5-1 to TRBJ2-2; 10 bases are a match to TRBD2. The ends lost 4 bases at V and 4 bases at J; junction bases unmatched: 7. The CDR3 contains 16 residues. Germline-derived CDR1 and CDR2 are SGHRS and YFSETQ.

The gene calls are TRBV27 and TRBJ2-7, with 7 positions matching TRBD2. Trimming at V came to 3 bases and at J to 0 bases, leaving 2 bases not matched to a gene. This CDR3 has 14 residues. Germline values: CDR1 MNHEY, CDR2 SMNVEV (reference sequence). CDR3 region: CASSFGGSSYEQYF. The CDR3 bases are TGTGCCAGCAGTTTCGGCGGGAGCTCCTACGAGCAGTACTTC.

The chain carries TRBV10-1 and TRBJ2-1, with 9 bases lining up with TRBD1. The germline CDR1 and CDR2 sequences are WNHNN and SYGVQD (reference sequence). The CDR3 loop spans 20 amino acids. V was clipped by 4 bases and J by 8 bases; unmatched bases: 24. This chain's CDR3 is CASSALRDRAHILVTYEQFF. Written as DNA, the CDR3 is TGCGCCAGCAGTGCTTTAAGGGACAGGGCCCATATTCTCGTCACCTATGAGCAGTTCTTC.